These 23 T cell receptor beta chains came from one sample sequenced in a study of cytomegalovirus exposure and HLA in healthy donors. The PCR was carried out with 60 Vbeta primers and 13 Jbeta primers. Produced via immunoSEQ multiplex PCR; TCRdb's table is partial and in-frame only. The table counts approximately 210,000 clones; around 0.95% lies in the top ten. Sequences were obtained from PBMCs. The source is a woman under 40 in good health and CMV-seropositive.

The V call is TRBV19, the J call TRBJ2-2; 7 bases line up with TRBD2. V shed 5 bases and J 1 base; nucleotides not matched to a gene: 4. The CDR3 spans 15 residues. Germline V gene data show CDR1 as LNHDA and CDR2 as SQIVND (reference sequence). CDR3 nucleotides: TGTGCCAGTAGTTCCCCTAGCGGGAACACCGGGGAGCTGTTTTTT. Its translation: CASSSPSGNTGELFF.

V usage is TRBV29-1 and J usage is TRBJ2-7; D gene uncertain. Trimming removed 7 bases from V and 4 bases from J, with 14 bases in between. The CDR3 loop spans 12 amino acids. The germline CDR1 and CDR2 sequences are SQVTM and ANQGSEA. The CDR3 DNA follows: TGCAGCGGCTCTGGTCAAGCTTACGAGCAGTACTTC. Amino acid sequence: CSGSGQAYEQYF.

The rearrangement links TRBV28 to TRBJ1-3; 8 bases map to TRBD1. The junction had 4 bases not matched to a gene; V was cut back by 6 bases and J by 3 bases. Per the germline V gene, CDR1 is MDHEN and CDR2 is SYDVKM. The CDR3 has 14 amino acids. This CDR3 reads CASSTGGFGNTIYF. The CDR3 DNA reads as TGTGCCAGCAGCACAGGGGGTTTTGGAAACACCATATATTTT.

The CDR3 region has the DNA TGTGCCAGCAGATTCGACCTTCAGGGCTACGAGCAGTACTTC. The encoded protein is CASRFDLQGYEQYF. This chain uses TRBV28 with TRBJ2-7; D is perhaps TRBD1 (5 bases). The CDR3 has 14 amino acids. CDR1 and CDR2 (germline): MDHEN, SYDVKM. V was cut by 6 bases and J by 3 bases, with 15 bases left in between.

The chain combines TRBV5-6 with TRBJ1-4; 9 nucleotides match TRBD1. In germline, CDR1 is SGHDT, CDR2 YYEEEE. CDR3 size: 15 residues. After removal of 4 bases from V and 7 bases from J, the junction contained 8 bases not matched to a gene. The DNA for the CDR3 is TGTGCCAGCAGCACAACAGGGGGCGGGGTTGAAAAACTGTTTTTT. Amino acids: CASSTTGGGVEKLFF.

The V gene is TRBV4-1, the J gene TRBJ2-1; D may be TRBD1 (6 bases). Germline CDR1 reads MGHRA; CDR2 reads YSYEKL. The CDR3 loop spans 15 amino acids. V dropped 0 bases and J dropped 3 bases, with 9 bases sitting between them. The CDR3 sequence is CASSQEYRVYNEQFF. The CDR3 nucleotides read TGCGCCAGCAGCCAAGAGTACAGGGTCTACAATGAGCAGTTCTTC.

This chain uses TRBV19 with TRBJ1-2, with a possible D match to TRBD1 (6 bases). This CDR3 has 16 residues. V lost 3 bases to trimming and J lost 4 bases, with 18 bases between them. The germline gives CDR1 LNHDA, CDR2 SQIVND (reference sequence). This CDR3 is CASSILTGNQGYGYTF. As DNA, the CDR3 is TGTGCCAGTAGTATTCTCACAGGGAACCAGGGCTATGGCTACACCTTC.

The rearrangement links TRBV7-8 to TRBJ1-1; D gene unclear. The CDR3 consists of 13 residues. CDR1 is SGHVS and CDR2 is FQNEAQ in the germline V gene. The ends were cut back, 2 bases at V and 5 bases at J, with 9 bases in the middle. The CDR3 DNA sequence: TGTGCCAGCAGCTTATACGGGGATACTGAAGCTTTCTTT. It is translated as CASSLYGDTEAFF.

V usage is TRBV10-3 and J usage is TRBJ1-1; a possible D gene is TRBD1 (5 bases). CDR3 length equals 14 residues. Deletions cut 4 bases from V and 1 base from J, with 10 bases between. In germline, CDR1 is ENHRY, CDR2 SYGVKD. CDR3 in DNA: TGTGCCATCAGTGCGGCCAGGGAGAACACTGAAGCTTTCTTT. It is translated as CAISAARENTEAFF.

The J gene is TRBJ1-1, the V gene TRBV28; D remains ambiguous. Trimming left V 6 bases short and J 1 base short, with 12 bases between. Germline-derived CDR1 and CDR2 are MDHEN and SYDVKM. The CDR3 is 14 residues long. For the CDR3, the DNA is TGTGCCAGCAGCTCCTCCGGGGAGAACACTGAAGCTTTCTTT. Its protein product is CASSSSGENTEAFF. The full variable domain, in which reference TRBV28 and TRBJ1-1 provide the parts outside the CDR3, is DVKVTQSSRYLVKRTGEKVFLECVQDMDHENMFWYRQDPGLGLRLIYFSYDVKMKEKGDIPEGYSVSREKKERFSLILESASTNQTSMYLCASSSSGENTEAFFGQGTRLTVV.

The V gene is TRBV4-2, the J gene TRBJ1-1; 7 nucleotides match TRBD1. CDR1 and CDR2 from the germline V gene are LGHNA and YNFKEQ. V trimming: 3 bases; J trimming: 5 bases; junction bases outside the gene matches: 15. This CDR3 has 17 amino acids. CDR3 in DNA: TGTGCCAGCAGCCATCCTCCCAGTAGGCCAGGGGGTACTGAAGCTTTCTTT. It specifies CASSHPPSRPGGTEAFF.

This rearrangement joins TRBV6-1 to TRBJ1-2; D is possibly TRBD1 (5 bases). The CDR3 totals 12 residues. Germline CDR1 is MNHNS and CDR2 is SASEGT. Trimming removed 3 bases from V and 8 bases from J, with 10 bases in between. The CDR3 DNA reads TGTGCCAGCAGTGAGGGGGGATACGGCTACACCTTC. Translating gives CASSEGGYGYTF.

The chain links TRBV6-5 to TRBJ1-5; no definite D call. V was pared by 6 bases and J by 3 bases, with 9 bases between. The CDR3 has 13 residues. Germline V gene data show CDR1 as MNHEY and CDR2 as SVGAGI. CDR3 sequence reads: CASSRGNNQPQHF. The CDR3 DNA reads TGTGCCAGCAGCCGAGGGAACAATCAGCCCCAGCATTTT.

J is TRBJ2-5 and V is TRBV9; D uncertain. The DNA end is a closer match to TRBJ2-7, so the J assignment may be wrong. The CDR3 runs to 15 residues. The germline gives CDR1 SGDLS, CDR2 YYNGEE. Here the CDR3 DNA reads TGTGCCAGCAGCGTAGGCGCCAAGAGCTCCTACGAGCAGTACTTC. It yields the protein CASSVGAKSSYEQYF.

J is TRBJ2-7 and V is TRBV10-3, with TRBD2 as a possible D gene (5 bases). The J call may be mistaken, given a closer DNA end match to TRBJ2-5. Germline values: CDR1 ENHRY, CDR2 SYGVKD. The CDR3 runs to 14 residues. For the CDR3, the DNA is TGTGCCATCAGTGAACGGGGTTCGCAAGAGACCCAGTACTTC. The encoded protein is CAISERGSQETQYF.

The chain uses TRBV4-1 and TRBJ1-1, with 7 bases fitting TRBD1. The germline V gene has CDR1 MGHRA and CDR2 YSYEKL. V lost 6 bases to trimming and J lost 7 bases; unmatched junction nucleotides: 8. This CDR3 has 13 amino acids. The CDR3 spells CASRARGTSEAFF. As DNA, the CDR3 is TGCGCCAGCAGGGCCAGGGGGACGAGTGAAGCTTTCTTT.

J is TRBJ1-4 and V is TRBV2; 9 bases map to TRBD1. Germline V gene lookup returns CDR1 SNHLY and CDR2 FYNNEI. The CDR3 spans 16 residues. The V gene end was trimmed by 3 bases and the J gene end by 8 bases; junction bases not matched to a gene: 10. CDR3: CASSDPRTGEWEKLFF. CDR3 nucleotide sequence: TGTGCCAGCAGTGACCCTCGGACAGGGGAGTGGGAAAAACTGTTTTTT.

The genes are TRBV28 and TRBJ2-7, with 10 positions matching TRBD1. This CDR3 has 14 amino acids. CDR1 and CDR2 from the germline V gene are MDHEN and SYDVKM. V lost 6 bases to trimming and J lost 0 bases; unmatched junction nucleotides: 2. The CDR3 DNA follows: TGTGCCAGCAGAGGGACAGGGGCCTCCTACGAGCAGTACTTC. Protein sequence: CASRGTGASYEQYF.

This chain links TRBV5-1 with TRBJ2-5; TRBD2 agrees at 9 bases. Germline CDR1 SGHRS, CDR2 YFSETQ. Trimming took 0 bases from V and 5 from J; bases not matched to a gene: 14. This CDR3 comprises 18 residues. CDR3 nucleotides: TGCGCCAGCAGCTTGGGATTTGGACTAGCGAATTCCCAGGAGACCCAGTACTTC. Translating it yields CASSLGFGLANSQETQYF.

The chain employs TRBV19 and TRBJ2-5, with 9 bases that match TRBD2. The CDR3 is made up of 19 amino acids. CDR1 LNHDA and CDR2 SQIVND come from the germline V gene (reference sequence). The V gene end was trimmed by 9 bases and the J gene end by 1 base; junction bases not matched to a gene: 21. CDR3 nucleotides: TGTGCCAGCCAACAGTACGGCCAGCGGGAGGACATGAGCCAAGAGACCCAGTACTTC. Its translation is CASQQYGQREDMSQETQYF.

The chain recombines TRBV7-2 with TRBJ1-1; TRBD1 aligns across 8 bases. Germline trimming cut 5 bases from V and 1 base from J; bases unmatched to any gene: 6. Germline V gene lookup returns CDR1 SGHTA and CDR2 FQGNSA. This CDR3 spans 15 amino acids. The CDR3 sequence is CASSRTGSANTEAFF. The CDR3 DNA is TGTGCCAGCAGCCGGACAGGGAGTGCGAACACTGAAGCTTTCTTT.

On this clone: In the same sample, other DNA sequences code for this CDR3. The CDR3 DNA is TGCAGTGCGAAACAGGGCTACGAGCAGTACTTC. Amino acid sequence: CSAKQGYEQYF. The V and J genes are TRBV20-1 and TRBJ2-7; D is perhaps TRBD1 (6 bases). Germline V gives CDR1 DFQATT, CDR2 SNEGSKA (reference sequence). V lost 6 bases and J lost 3, with 9 bases in between. The CDR3 covers 11 residues.

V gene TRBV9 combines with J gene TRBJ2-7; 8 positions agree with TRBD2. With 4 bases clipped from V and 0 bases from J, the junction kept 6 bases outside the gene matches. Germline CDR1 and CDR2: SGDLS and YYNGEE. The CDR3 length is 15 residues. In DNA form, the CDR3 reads TGTGCCAGCAGCTTTAGCGGGGACCCCTCCTACGAGCAGTACTTC. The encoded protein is CASSFSGDPSYEQYF.